Below, one T cell receptor beta chain is given with its context. This table comes from immunoSEQ multiplex PCR, and its TCRdb copy is limited to in-frame clones, with some not included. The table shows some 200,000 clones, with around 82% occurring only once. The data originate from a study of blood T cell repertoires in COVID-19. About the research overall: The cDNA or gDNA used as material had been derived from T cells, B-cell-depleted T cells, or PBMCs.

The CDR3 contains 15 residues. V lost 0 bases, J lost 9 bases, and 15 bases lay in between. CDR1 LGHNA and CDR2 YNFKEQ come from the germline V gene. Categorization into cohorts depended on clinical history that participants reported. Cohort 3 recovery required two negative PCRs, clearance, or symptom resolution. This TCR came from a man between 35 and 55 years old who had recovered from COVID-19. The sample taken for sequencing was PBMCs or T cells enriched from blood (not recorded which). The chain joins TRBV4-2 to TRBJ2-1; D is unclear. Here the CDR3 reads CASSQEEVGSLEQFF. In DNA form, the CDR3 reads TGTGCCAGCAGCCAAGAAGAGGTCGGGTCCCTTGAGCAGTTCTTC.